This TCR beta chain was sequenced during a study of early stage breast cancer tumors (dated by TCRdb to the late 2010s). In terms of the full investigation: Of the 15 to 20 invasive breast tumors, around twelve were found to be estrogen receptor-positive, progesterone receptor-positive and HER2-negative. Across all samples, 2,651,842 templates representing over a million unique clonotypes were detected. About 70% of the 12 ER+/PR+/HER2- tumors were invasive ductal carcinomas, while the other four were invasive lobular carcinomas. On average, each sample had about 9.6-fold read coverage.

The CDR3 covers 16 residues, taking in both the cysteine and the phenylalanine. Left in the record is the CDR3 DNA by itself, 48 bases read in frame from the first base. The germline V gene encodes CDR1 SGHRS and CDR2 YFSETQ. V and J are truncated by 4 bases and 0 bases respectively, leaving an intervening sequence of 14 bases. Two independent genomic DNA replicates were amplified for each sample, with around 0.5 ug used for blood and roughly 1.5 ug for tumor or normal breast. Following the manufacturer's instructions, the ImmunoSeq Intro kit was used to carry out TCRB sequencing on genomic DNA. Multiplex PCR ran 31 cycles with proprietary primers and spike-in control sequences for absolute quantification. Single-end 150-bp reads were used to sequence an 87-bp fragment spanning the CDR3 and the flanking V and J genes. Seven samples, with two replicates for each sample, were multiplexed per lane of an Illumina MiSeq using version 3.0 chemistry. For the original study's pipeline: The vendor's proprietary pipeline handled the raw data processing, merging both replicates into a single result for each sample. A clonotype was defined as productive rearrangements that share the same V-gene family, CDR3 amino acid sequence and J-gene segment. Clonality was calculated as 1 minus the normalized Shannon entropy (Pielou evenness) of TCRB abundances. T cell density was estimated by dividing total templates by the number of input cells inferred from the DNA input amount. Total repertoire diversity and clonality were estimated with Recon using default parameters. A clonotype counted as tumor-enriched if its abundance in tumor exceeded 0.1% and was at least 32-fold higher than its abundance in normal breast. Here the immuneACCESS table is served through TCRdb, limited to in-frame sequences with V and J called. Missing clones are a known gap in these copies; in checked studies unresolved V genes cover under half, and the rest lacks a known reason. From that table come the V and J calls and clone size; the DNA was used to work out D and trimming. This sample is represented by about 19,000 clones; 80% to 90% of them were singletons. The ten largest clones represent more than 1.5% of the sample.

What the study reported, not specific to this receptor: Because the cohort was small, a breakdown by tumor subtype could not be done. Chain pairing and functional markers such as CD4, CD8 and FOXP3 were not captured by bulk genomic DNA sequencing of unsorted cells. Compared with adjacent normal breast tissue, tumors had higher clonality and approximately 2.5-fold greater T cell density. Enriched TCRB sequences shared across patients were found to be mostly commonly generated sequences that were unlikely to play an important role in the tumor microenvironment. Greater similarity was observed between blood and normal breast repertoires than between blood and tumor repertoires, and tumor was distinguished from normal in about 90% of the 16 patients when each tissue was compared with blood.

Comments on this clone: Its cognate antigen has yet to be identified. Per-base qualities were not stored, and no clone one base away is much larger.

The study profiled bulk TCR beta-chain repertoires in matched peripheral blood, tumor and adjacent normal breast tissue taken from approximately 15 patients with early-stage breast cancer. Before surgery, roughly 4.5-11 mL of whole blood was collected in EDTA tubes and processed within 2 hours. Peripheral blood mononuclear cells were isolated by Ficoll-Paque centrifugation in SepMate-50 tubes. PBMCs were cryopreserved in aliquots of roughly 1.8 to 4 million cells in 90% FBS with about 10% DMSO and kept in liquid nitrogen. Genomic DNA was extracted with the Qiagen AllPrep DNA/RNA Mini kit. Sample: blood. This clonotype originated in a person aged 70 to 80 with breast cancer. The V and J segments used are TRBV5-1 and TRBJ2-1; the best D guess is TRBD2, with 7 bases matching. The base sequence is TGCGCCAGCAGCGAGGGGGGGACGAGCTCCTACAATGAGCAGTTCTTC. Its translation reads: CASSEGGTSSYNEQFF.